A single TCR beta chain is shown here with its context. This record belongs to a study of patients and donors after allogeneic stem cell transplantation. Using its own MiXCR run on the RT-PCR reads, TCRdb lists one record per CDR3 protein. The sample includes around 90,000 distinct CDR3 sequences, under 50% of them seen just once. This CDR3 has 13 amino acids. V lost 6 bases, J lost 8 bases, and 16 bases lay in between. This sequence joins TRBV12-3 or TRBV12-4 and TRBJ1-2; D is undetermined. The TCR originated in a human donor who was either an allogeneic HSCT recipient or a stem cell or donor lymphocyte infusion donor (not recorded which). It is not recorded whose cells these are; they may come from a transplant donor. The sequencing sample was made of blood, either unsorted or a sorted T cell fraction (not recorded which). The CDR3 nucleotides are TGTGCCAGCAGCCACGGCCCGGTGGGGGGCTACACCTTC. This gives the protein CASSHGPVGGYTF.